These 17 T cell receptor beta chains came from one sample sequenced in a study of beta chain features in type 1 diabetes. No cognate antigen is known for these TCRs. Study outcomes and limitations: For Type 1 diabetes patients, all four CD4+ subsets carried TCRB CDR3s that were moderately but significantly shorter.

Since all of the isolated RNA was reverse transcribed, expressed TCRB transcripts were what got sequenced. The data were produced by immunoSEQ multiplex PCR, yet TCRdb's version contains in-frame clones alone and is incomplete. Seen here are 300,000 to 350,000 clones, 9.3% observed once, and the top ten hold approximately 1%. Material: central memory CD4+ T cells from blood. The receptors originated from a man aged 25-45 years with type 1 diabetes.

This chain connects TRBV7-9 to TRBJ1-2; D remains ambiguous. Germline V gives CDR1 SEHNR, CDR2 FQNEAQ (reference sequence). Trimming cost V 4 bases and J 1 base, with 13 bases left between them. The CDR3 is 15 amino acids. The CDR3 spells CASSSRSGSNYGYTF. Here the CDR3 DNA reads TGTGCCAGCAGCTCGCGAAGCGGGAGTAACTATGGCTACACCTTC.

This clone was seen ten or more times. J is TRBJ1-2 and V is TRBV2; D is undetermined. V was clipped by 2 bases and J by 4 bases, with 8 bases between them. Germline V gives CDR1 SNHLY, CDR2 FYNNEI. The CDR3 spans 13 residues. CDR3 amino acids: CASSERQVYGYTF. CDR3 bases: TGTGCCAGCAGTGAACGCCAGGTCTATGGCTACACCTTC.

On this clone itself: A much larger clone differs by one base, so this may be a read error. At the DNA level, this CDR3 is encoded by other sequences in the same sample as well. This chain uses TRBV7-2 with TRBJ1-6; 7 bases fit TRBD1. The V gene's germline CDR1 is SGHTA and CDR2 FQGNSA. Trimming cost V 3 bases and J 7 bases; bases outside gene matches: 3. This CDR3 region has 14 residues. CDR3 sequence (DNA): TGTGCCAGCAGCTTGCAGGGGGGGAATTCACCCCTCCACTTT. Encoded protein: CASSLQGGNSPLHF.

The V and J genes are TRBV11-2 and TRBJ2-7, with a weak D call TRBD1 (6 bases). Trimming shortened V by 4 bases and J by 0 bases, and 10 bases separated the two germline ends. Germline-derived CDR1 and CDR2 are SGHAT and FQNNGV. The CDR3 is 14 amino acids. CDR3 sequence: CASSSTGSSYEQYF. The CDR3 DNA is TGTGCCAGCAGCTCCACAGGGAGCTCCTACGAGCAGTACTTC.

This clone was seen only a few times. The chain uses TRBV6-5 and TRBJ1-2; D is unclear. V was shortened by 0 bases and J by 1 base, with 6 bases between the two germline ends. The CDR3 consists of 14 residues. CDR1 MNHEY and CDR2 SVGAGI come from the germline V gene. The CDR3 here is CASSYSWGNYGYTF. The CDR3 DNA follows: TGTGCCAGCAGTTACTCGTGGGGTAACTATGGCTACACCTTC.

The chain uses TRBV5-1 and TRBJ1-2; D is undetermined. The CDR3 is made up of 13 amino acids. The germline gives CDR1 SGHRS, CDR2 YFSETQ. V was cut by 5 bases and J by 8 bases, with 16 bases left in between. CDR3 bases: TGCGCCAGCAGGACCCAATCGGGGTCGGGCTACACCTTC. Translation: CASRTQSGSGYTF.

This clone was seen only a few times. The CDR3 region is CASSALQGEREKLFF. CDR3 DNA sequence: TGTGCCAGCAGTGCCCTACAGGGGGAACGTGAAAAACTGTTTTTT. The J gene is TRBJ1-4, the V gene TRBV6-6; 8 bases agree with TRBD1. CDR3 length equals 15 residues. Germline V lookup: CDR1 MNHNY, CDR2 SVGAGI (reference sequence). With 5 bases clipped from V and 7 bases from J, the junction kept 9 bases outside the gene matches.

There are a few counts of this clone. V usage is TRBV5-1 and J usage is TRBJ2-3; D might be TRBD1 (6 bases). The germline V and J ends were trimmed by 3 bases and 2 bases, with 10 bases remaining between them. CDR1 and CDR2 from the germline V gene are SGHRS and YFSETQ. The length of the CDR3 is 14 residues. CDR3 in amino acids: CASSSDRTTDTQYF. In DNA, the CDR3 is TGCGCCAGCAGCTCGGACAGAACCACAGATACGCAGTATTTT. Variable domain in full (rest from reference TRBV5-1 and TRBJ2-3): KAGVTQTPRYLIKTRGQQVTLSCSPISGHRSVSWYQQTPGQGLQFLFEYFSETQRNKGNFPGRFSGRQFSNSRSEMNVSTLELGDSALYLCASSSDRTTDTQYFGPGTRLTVL.

This clone has just a few counts. V gene TRBV10-3 combines with J gene TRBJ2-3; 7 bases are a match to TRBD2. The CDR3 sequence is 13 residues long. Per the germline V gene, CDR1 is ENHRY and CDR2 is SYGVKD. The ends lost 7 bases at V and 5 bases at J; junction bases unmatched: 6. CDR3 region: CAITGGREDTQYF. In DNA form, the CDR3 reads TGTGCCATCACGGGGGGTCGGGAAGATACGCAGTATTTT.

This clone was counted at least ten times. The chain recombines TRBV6-5 with TRBJ1-5, with D perhaps matching TRBD1 (5 bases). The V and J ends lost 4 bases and 7 bases respectively, with 11 bases between them. The CDR3 is 13 amino acids. Germline CDR1 and CDR2: MNHEY and SVGAGI. For the CDR3, the DNA is TGTGCCAGCAGTTCGGGACTGTGGCAGCCCCAGCATTTT. Encoded protein: CASSSGLWQPQHF.

This clone showed up just a few times. The CDR3 sequence: CASSLKIWVEQVYTDTQYF. The CDR3 coding sequence is TGTGCCAGCAGCTTAAAAATTTGGGTGGAACAGGTCTACACAGATACGCAGTATTTT. This chain joins TRBV7-2 and TRBJ2-3; D is possibly TRBD1 (5 bases). The CDR3 covers 19 residues. Trimming took 2 bases from V and 2 from J, leaving 23 bases between them. Per the germline V gene, CDR1 is SGHTA and CDR2 is FQGNSA.

The chain recombines TRBV15 with TRBJ2-7; 14 positions agree with TRBD2. Trimming cost V 0 bases and J 3 bases; bases outside gene matches: 7. Germline CDR1 and CDR2: LNHNV and YYDKDF (reference sequence). The CDR3 consists of 18 residues. The CDR3 sequence: CATSREGTSGGPRYEQYF. CDR3 coding DNA: TGTGCCACCAGCAGAGAAGGGACTAGCGGGGGCCCCCGCTACGAGCAGTACTTC.

This clone was detected only a few times. This chain uses TRBV5-1 with TRBJ2-1; no definite D call. Trimming stripped 1 base from V and 6 bases from J, with 5 bases between. Germline CDR1 reads SGHRS; CDR2 reads YFSETQ. The CDR3 runs 12 residues. CDR3 coding DNA: TGCGCCAGCAGCTTGACTGTCAATGAGCAGTTCTTC. This codes for CASSLTVNEQFF.

J is TRBJ1-2 and V is TRBV6-5, with D maybe TRBD1 (5 bases). Looked up from germline, CDR1 is MNHEY and CDR2 is SVGAGI. Trimming pared 11 bases from V and 6 bases from J, leaving 22 bases between. The CDR3 runs to 14 residues. The CDR3 DNA reads TGTGCCGTAGGCCTTACGGAGGGGCTTAATGGCTACACCTTC. Its protein is CAVGLTEGLNGYTF.

The chain couples TRBV2 to TRBJ1-1, with D maybe TRBD1 (5 bases). Germline V gives CDR1 SNHLY, CDR2 FYNNEI. V dropped 2 bases and J dropped 3 bases, with 10 bases sitting between them. This CDR3 is built from 14 residues. The CDR3 reads CASSETGGDTEAFF. The DNA for the CDR3 is TGTGCCAGCAGTGAAACGGGGGGGGACACTGAAGCTTTCTTT.

This clone appeared a few times. J is TRBJ2-7 and V is TRBV2; no definite D call. Germline values: CDR1 SNHLY, CDR2 FYNNEI. The V gene lost 2 bases and the J gene lost 2 bases, with 10 bases spanning the gap. The CDR3 has 14 amino acids. Here the CDR3 DNA reads TGTGCCAGCAGTGAATGGTGGCAGGCCTACGAGCAGTACTTC. Residues: CASSEWWQAYEQYF.

The rearrangement links TRBV30 to TRBJ1-3; 7 bases are shared with TRBD1. This CDR3 has 14 amino acids. Germline assignment: CDR1 GTSNPN and CDR2 SVGIG (reference sequence). J was trimmed by 3 bases and V by 2 bases; bases with no gene match: 4. As DNA, the CDR3 is TGTGCCTGGAGTCCGACAGGGTTTGGAAACACCATATATTTT. Translated, it gives CAWSPTGFGNTIYF. Full variable domain (remainder filled in from reference TRBV30 and TRBJ1-3): SQTIHQWPATLVQPVGSPLSLECTVEGTSNPNLYWYRQAAGRGLQLLFYSVGIGQISSEVPQNLSASRPQDRQFILSSKKLLLSDSGFYLCAWSPTGFGNTIYFGEGSWLTVV.